This T cell receptor beta chain was sequenced for a study of shared T cell receptors in the human thymus (dated by TCRdb to the early 2020s). Context from the whole study: The study investigated the way shared, self-reactive T-cell receptor alpha chains are produced in the human thymus.

Based on the germline V gene, the CDR1 and CDR2 sequences are LGHNA and YSLEER. Trimming removed 3 bases from V and 4 bases from J; the gene matches leave 14 bases unexplained. CDR3 length: 20 amino acids, cysteine to phenylalanine. Only CDR3 DNA is held: 60 bases, read in frame from base 1. The library was made by the immunoSEQ multiplex PCR assay. TCRdb re-hosts the immuneACCESS table, in-frame sequences only. Its copies lack some clones; in the studies checked, an unresolved V gene accounts for under half of them, and the cause for the rest is not known. The sample has some 700,000 clones on record, approximately 85% of them singletons. Around 0.0094% of the sample rests with the top ten. On this clone itself: Its antigen specificity is not known. No much larger clone is present one base from it, and per-base qualities are unavailable.

These data were also reused for a study on human thymus T cells. The second source states: Donors were immunologically healthy infants undergoing open corrective cardiac surgery for congenital heart defects in Finland. The thymus tissue came from surgical resects taken out during corrective cardiac surgery. V and J gene segment usage appeared biased in both thymic and peripheral blood repertoires. The related research found that thymic TCR repertoires overlapped highly between unrelated individuals. TCR alpha and beta repertoires from about 8 infant thymus samples and four related peripheral blood samples were characterized in the study. Donor ages ranged from roughly 6 to 244 days, and the cohort comprised over 5 male and two female infants. Thymocytes were mechanically released from the tissue and were stored as pellets of 10-30 million cells at -70 degrees C. A QIAsymphony instrument was used to extract genomic DNA from the frozen cell pellets. The immunoSEQ multiplex PCR assay was used to amplify the TCRB and TCRAD loci from a standardized quantity of quality-controlled genomic DNA. The amplicons covered the V(D)J region and were long enough to include the CDR3 and to identify the V and J genes. Amplicon sequencing was performed on an Illumina platform through the commercial immunoSEQ service. Corrections for primer bias and sequencing errors followed previously described methods, while TCRAD and TCRB definitions were based on the IMGT database. Repertoires were analysed with immunoSEQ Analyzer 3.0 and VDJTools, covering basic statistics, V/J segment usage, diversity estimates, rarefaction and pairwise overlap. Diversity was estimated with Chao1, ChaoE, Efron-Thisted, Shannon and inverse Simpson indices, and also on datasets down-sampled to the smallest sample. Repertoire overlap used strict matching of CDR3 nucleotide sequence, V gene and J gene, with Jaccard-based multidimensional scaling clustering. On average, approximately 860,000 unique TCRB clonotypes were obtained from thymus samples, compared with approximately 82,000 from blood samples.

The sequenced sample consisted of thymocytes. The sequence joins TRBV4-3 to TRBJ2-6; 11 junctional bases match TRBD2. This TCR came from a girl younger than two with a congenital heart defect. Donor details come from another sample of the same person, matched by shared clones. This receptor has the CDR3 CASSHYSRLAGTKGANVLTF. The nucleotide sequence is given as TGCGCCAGCAGCCACTACTCCAGACTAGCGGGGACGAAAGGGGCCAACGTCCTGACTTTC.